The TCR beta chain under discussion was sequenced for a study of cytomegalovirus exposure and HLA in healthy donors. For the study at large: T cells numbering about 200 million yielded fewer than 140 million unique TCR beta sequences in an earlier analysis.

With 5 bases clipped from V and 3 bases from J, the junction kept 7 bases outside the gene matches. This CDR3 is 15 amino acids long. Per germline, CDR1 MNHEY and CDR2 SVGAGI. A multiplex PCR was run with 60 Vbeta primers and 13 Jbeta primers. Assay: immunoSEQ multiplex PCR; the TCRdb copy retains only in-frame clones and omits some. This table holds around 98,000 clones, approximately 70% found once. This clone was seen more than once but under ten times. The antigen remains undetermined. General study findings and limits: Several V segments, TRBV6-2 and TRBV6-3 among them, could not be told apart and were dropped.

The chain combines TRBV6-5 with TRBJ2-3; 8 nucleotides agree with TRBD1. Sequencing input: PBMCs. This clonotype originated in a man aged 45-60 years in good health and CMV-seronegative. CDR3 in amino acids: CASSGGQGLTDTQYF. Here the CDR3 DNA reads TGTGCCAGCAGTGGTGGACAGGGATTAACAGATACGCAGTATTTT.